Listed below are T cell receptor beta chains from one sample, sequenced in a study of blood T cell repertoires in COVID-19. Profiled with immunoSEQ multiplex PCR; TCRdb holds only in-frame clones, not every one. The sample lists about 150,000 clones, about 83% seen once, with 10% to 15% in the top ten. Sequencing was carried out using peripheral blood. The source is a man aged 65-85 years who had recovered from COVID-19. Both conserved end residues are part of each CDR3. The order of the fields is J gene, clone size, D gene, V gene, CDR3 protein, CDR3 DNA. D genes are given only for firm matches. Clone size, where shown, is once, few, many, or a class for clones that have expanded.

TRBJ2-1	-	TRBD2	TRBV6-2/TRBV6-3	CASSPSGSSPLRTKVDEQFF	TGTGCCAGCAGCCCTAGCGGGAGCTCCCCTCTTAGGACCAAAGTCGATGAGCAGTTCTTC
TRBJ2-3	-	TRBD2	TRBV10-1	CASSESGSSGAQYF	TGCGCCAGCAGTGAGTCGGGGAGTAGCGGGGCGCAGTATTTT
TRBJ2-3	-	TRBD2	TRBV4-3	CASSQGLAGVPSDTQYF	TGCGCCAGCAGCCAAGGACTAGCGGGAGTACCCTCAGATACGCAGTATTTT
TRBJ1-1	once	-	TRBV6-6	CASSLVAGTNTEAFF	TGTGCCAGCAGTTTAGTCGCAGGGACTAACACTGAAGCTTTCTTT
TRBJ1-2	-	TRBD1	TRBV7-2	CASSTPGGFWGYTF	TGTGCCAGCAGCACACCAGGGGGCTTTTGGGGCTACACCTTC
TRBJ2-3	-	-	TRBV12-3/TRBV12-4	CASSPPGDTQYF	TGTGCCAGCAGTCCACCCGGGGATACGCAGTATTTT
TRBJ1-1	-	TRBD1	TRBV16	CASSPSQGASTEAFF	TGTGCCAGCAGTCCTTCACAGGGGGCAAGCACTGAAGCTTTCTTT
TRBJ2-5	-	-	TRBV6-5	CASSYGRGRMGETQYF	TGTGCCAGCAGTTACGGTCGCGGGCGAATGGGGGAGACCCAGTACTTC
TRBJ2-2	-	TRBD2	TRBV2	CASSEGLAGVGELFF	TGTGCCAGCAGTGAGGGACTAGCGGGAGTTGGGGAGCTGTTTTTT
TRBJ1-5	-	-	TRBV11-2	CASSLGMGSQPQHF	TGTGCCAGCAGCTTAGGTATGGGGAGTCAGCCCCAGCATTTT
TRBJ2-7	-	TRBD1	TRBV27	CASPHRRTGMNEQYF	TGTGCCAGCCCACACCGCCGGACAGGGATGAACGAGCAGTACTTC
TRBJ2-1	-	-	TRBV21-1	CAREETSGYNEQFF	TGTGCCAGGGAAGAGACTAGCGGTTACAATGAGCAGTTCTTC
TRBJ1-1	once	-	TRBV5-4	CASSSQAGSNTEAFF	TGTGCCAGCAGCTCCCAAGCAGGGTCGAACACTGAAGCTTTCTTT
TRBJ2-7	-	-	TRBV5-1	CASSLSAGSYEQYF	TGCGCCAGCAGCTTGAGTGCAGGCAGTTACGAGCAGTACTTC
TRBJ2-5	-	-	TRBV27	CASSLFVGGETQYF	TGTGCCAGCAGTTTATTCGTGGGCGGGGAGACCCAGTACTTC
TRBJ1-5	-	TRBD1	TRBV19	CASSPLGQSVTWPQHF	TGTGCCAGTAGTCCGCTGGGACAGAGCGTTACGTGGCCCCAGCATTTT
TRBJ2-3	once	-	TRBV6-2/TRBV6-3	CASSSGPDTQYF	TGTGCCAGCAGTTCAGGGCCAGATACGCAGTATTTT
TRBJ2-7	-	TRBD2	TRBV7-8	CASSPPLGLAVYEQYF	TGTGCCAGCAGCCCTCCCCTTGGGCTAGCGGTTTACGAGCAGTACTTC
TRBJ1-1	-	-	TRBV19	CASSGTPNTEAFF	TGTGCCAGTTCCGGGACACCGAACACTGAAGCTTTCTTT
TRBJ2-7	-	TRBD2	TRBV28	CATRGGGTYEQYF	TGTGCCACCCGGGGCGGGGGGACCTACGAGCAGTACTTC
TRBJ2-2	-	-	TRBV11-1	CASSPRGGRPGELFF	TGTGCCAGCAGCCCTCGAGGGGGTCGGCCCGGGGAGCTGTTTTTT
TRBJ2-7	-	TRBD1	TRBV4-3	CASSPRNKMGQQKSYEQYF	TGCGCCAGCAGCCCTAGAAACAAAATGGGACAGCAAAAATCCTACGAGCAGTACTTC
TRBJ1-4	-	-	TRBV6-5	CASSYTPTDVMKKLFF	TGTGCCAGCAGTTACACCCCGACAGACGTAATGAAGAAACTGTTTTTT
TRBJ2-2	few	TRBD2	TRBV29-1	CSVWTSGKPNTGELFF	TGCAGCGTTTGGACTAGCGGCAAGCCGAACACCGGGGAGCTGTTTTTT
TRBJ2-3	few	TRBD2	TRBV4-3	CASSQGSSGRADTQYF	TGCGCCAGCAGCCAAGGATCCAGCGGGAGGGCAGATACGCAGTATTTT
TRBJ2-7	-	-	TRBV30	CAWSVQDTLYEQYF	TGTGCCTGGAGTGTACAAGACACCCTCTACGAGCAGTACTTC
TRBJ2-2	-	-	TRBV7-2	CASSLVYSGELFF	TGTGCCAGCAGCTTAGTTTATTCCGGGGAGCTGTTTTTT
TRBJ2-7	once	-	TRBV9	CASSVGEGEQYF	TGTGCCAGCAGCGTAGGAGAGGGCGAGCAGTACTTC
TRBJ2-7	-	TRBD2	TRBV7-2	CASSSPLAGGTYEQYF	TGTGCCAGCAGCTCGCCACTAGCGGGAGGAACTTACGAGCAGTACTTC
TRBJ1-5	few	-	TRBV6-4	CASSPENLGNQPQHF	TGTGCCAGCAGCCCCGAGAACCTCGGGAATCAGCCCCAGCATTTT
TRBJ2-3	-	-	TRBV2	CASSVTRGTDTQYF	TGTGCCAGCAGTGTAACCAGGGGCACAGATACGCAGTATTTT
TRBJ2-7	-	TRBD1	TRBV28	CASSSGQVYNEQYF	TGTGCCAGCAGTTCGGGACAGGTTTATAACGAGCAGTACTTC
TRBJ1-1	-	-	TRBV5-1	CASRSQEGTDAFF	TGCGCCAGCAGAAGTCAGGAAGGAACTGATGCTTTCTTT
TRBJ1-2	-	TRBD1	TRBV6-5	CASSYSAGQGYGYTF	TGTGCCAGCAGTTACTCGGCGGGACAGGGCTATGGCTACACCTTC
TRBJ2-1	once	-	TRBV4-2	CASSQKEGFNYNEQFF	TGTGCCAGCAGCCAAAAAGAGGGATTTAATTACAATGAGCAGTTCTTC
TRBJ1-5	-	TRBD1	TRBV6-6	CASSAWTGSNQPQHF	TGTGCCAGCAGTGCCTGGACAGGGAGCAATCAGCCCCAGCATTTT
TRBJ2-1	-	TRBD1	TRBV10-3	CAISADRAVEQFF	TGTGCCATCAGTGCAGACAGGGCGGTCGAGCAGTTCTTC
TRBJ1-3	-	TRBD1	TRBV6-5	CASSSTGTVSGNTIYF	TGTGCCAGCAGTTCCACCGGGACAGTTTCTGGAAACACCATATATTTT
TRBJ2-2	-	TRBD1	TRBV6-5	CASTPGDRDTGELFF	TGTGCCAGCACCCCCGGGGACAGAGACACCGGGGAGCTGTTTTTT
TRBJ2-6	-	-	TRBV3-1/TRBV3-2	CASSQDGGGPGANVLTF	TGTGCCAGCAGCCAAGATGGCGGAGGGCCTGGGGCCAACGTCCTGACTTTC
TRBJ2-5	-	-	TRBV5-6	CASSFGQTGETQYF	TGTGCCAGCAGCTTTGGACAGACAGGAGAGACCCAGTACTTC
TRBJ2-7	-	TRBD1	TRBV5-5	CASSQASGQSYEQYF	TGTGCCAGCAGCCAAGCTTCGGGACAGTCCTACGAGCAGTACTTC
TRBJ2-7	once	-	TRBV6-5	CASRPPGQKSYEQYF	TGTGCCAGCAGACCCCCTGGACAGAAATCCTACGAGCAGTACTTC
TRBJ1-5	-	-	TRBV6-5	CASRLGHSNQPQHF	TGTGCCAGCAGGTTGGGGCACTCCAATCAGCCCCAGCATTTT
TRBJ1-5	-	-	TRBV2	CASGYSGDGHQPQHF	TGTGCCAGCGGATACTCAGGGGATGGCCATCAGCCCCAGCATTTT
TRBJ2-2	-	TRBD2	TRBV13	CASSYIAGSNTGELFF	TGTGCCAGCAGCTATATAGCGGGGTCGAACACCGGGGAGCTGTTTTTT